These 9 T cell receptor beta chains were all obtained from the same sample, sequenced in a study of CD8+ T cells in alopecia areata. Sorting of pooled cutaneous lymph node cells used CD4, CD8alpha, NKG2D, NKG2ACE and other markers. It was cDNA, reverse transcribed from extracted RNA, that served as the sequencing template. Clones were sequenced by immunoSEQ multiplex PCR, and TCRdb holds only the in-frame ones, with some missing. The sample offers 200,000 to 300,000 clones and no singletons, the top ten holding less than 1.5%. The sequenced material came from CD4+ T cells sorted from a lymph node. These TCRs come from a C3H/HeJ mouse with alopecia areata. MHC haplotype: H2-k.

As for this clone: Germline and genes here are mouse. The read terminates 3 residues ahead of where the CDR3 ends, so the germline J gene completes it. The chain employs TRBV1 and TRBJ1-6; possibly TRBD1 for D (6 bases). TRBJ1-6 is an ORF, with its function uncertain. Looked up from germline, CDR1 is NSQYPW and CDR2 is LRSPGD (reference sequence). This CDR3 spans 12 amino acids. V was shortened by 2 bases and J by 11 bases, with 7 bases between the two germline ends. This CDR3 reads CTCSAQGTPLYF. The part of the CDR3 DNA that was read is TGCACCTGCAGTGCACAGGGGACGCCC.

Turning to this clone: Mouse gene names and germline throughout. The observed sequence ends 4 residues before the CDR3 terminus, with the missing tail filled in from the germline J gene. This chain uses TRBV13-1 with TRBJ2-1, with 7 bases aligning to TRBD2. With V trimmed by 4 bases and J by 1 base, 5 bases remained unmatched. The CDR3 extends over 15 amino acids. Germline-derived CDR1 and CDR2 are NSHNY and SYGAGN. The covered CDR3 bases are TGTGCCAGCAGTTCTCTGGGGGAGAACTATGCT. Its protein product is CASSSLGENYA. Given in full, the CDR3 is CASSSLGENYAEQFF.

This clone was found a few times. Mouse names are used for the genes. Sequencing ends 4 residues short of the CDR3 end; the germline J gene provides the rest. The V gene is TRBV14, the J gene TRBJ2-5; the D gene is possibly TRBD1 (6 bases). The CDR3 length is 15 residues. V was cut by 5 bases and J by 0 bases, with 13 bases left in between. The germline V gene encodes CDR1 SGHDT and CDR2 FRDEAV. The sequenced part of the CDR3 DNA is TGTGCCAGCAGACCCTACAGGGTAAACCAAGAC. Amino acids: CASRPYRVNQD. The complete CDR3 reads CASRPYRVNQDTQYF.

Note on this clone: Mouse gene names apply. The CDR3 is cut off 4 residues early in the read; its end comes from the germline J gene. V is TRBV19 and J is TRBJ2-2; 10 bases fit TRBD1. The V segment lost 4 bases and the J segment 5 bases; nucleotides outside the gene matches: 5. The CDR3 is made up of 15 amino acids. In germline, CDR1 is FNHDT, CDR2 SITEND (reference sequence). The sequenced CDR3 bases are TGTGCCAGCAGTGCTCGGGACAGGGGTACCGGG. Translating it yields CASSARDRGTG. The entire CDR3 protein reads CASSARDRGTGQLYF.

This clone was detected only a few times. Mouse germline and gene names are used. The sequenced fragment ends 4 residues before the CDR3 boundary, so the rest is inferred from the germline J gene. The chain joins TRBV13-1 to TRBJ2-1; TRBD1 is a possible D gene (5 bases). V dropped 2 bases and J dropped 3 bases, with 9 bases sitting between them. The CDR3 extends over 14 amino acids. Germline V CDR1 and CDR2: NSHNY, SYGAGN. The covered CDR3 bases are TGTGCCAGCAGTGAACCCAGGGCCTATGCT. Translating it yields CASSEPRAYA. The full-length CDR3 reads as CASSEPRAYAEQFF.

As regards this clone: Here the gene names and germline are mouse. Read coverage stops 4 residues before the CDR3 terminus; the germline J gene supplies the remainder. The chain couples TRBV4 to TRBJ2-7; unclear D gene. The CDR3 extends over 14 amino acids. V lost 5 bases and J 0 bases, leaving 11 bases between the germline ends. CDR1 LGHDT and CDR2 YNNKQL come from the germline V gene (reference sequence). The CDR3 spells CASSPTSSSYEQYF. Incomplete CDR3 DNA: TGTGCCAGCAGCCCTACATCGAGCTCCTAT.

Many counts were recorded for this clone. Genes and germline come from the mouse. The CDR3 extends 4 residues past the end of the read, so its final part is completed from the germline J gene. Other nucleotide sequences in the sample specify the same CDR3. The gene calls are TRBV17 and TRBJ2-1, with 8 bases aligning to TRBD2. Trimming took 2 bases from V and 1 from J; bases not matched to a gene: 1. Germline-derived CDR1 and CDR2 are MNHDT and YYDKIL. The CDR3 contains 15 residues. CDR3 DNA (partial): TGTGCTAGCAGTAGATCTGGGGGGAACTATGCT. Encoded protein: CASSRSGGNYA. Given in full, the CDR3 is CASSRSGGNYAEQFF.

This clone was counted ten times or more. Genes here carry mouse names. Read sequence stops 4 residues before the CDR3 end, and the germline J gene provides the missing end. Different DNA sequences within this sample yield the same CDR3. The V and J genes are TRBV13-1 and TRBJ2-3, with D uncertain. Germline V gives CDR1 NSHNY, CDR2 SYGAGN. This CDR3 comprises 12 residues. With 4 bases removed from V and 0 bases from J, the gap between germline ends came to 3 bases. The CDR3: CASSLSAETLYF. The sequenced part of the CDR3 DNA is TGTGCCAGCAGTCTCAGTGCAGAA.

This clone was found many times. Gene names follow the mouse nomenclature. The sequence runs out 4 residues before the end of the CDR3; the remainder is reconstructed from the germline J gene. This specimen includes other DNA sequences encoding the same CDR3. The chain links TRBV19 to TRBJ2-3, with D possibly being TRBD2 (6 bases). The CDR3 length is 14 residues. Trimming removed 0 bases from V and 1 base from J, with 6 bases in between. Germline CDR1 is FNHDT and CDR2 is SITEND (reference sequence). CDR3 region: CASSIAGGAETLYF. The DNA read from the CDR3 is TGTGCCAGCAGTATAGCTGGGGGTGCAGAA. Supplemented by reference TRBV19 and TRBJ2-3, the full variable domain reads GGIITQTPKFLIGQEGQKLTLKCQQNFNHDTMYWYRQDSGKGLRLIYYSITENDLQKGDLSEGYDASREKKSSFSLTVTSAQKNEMAVFLCASSIAGGAETLYFGSGTRLTVL.